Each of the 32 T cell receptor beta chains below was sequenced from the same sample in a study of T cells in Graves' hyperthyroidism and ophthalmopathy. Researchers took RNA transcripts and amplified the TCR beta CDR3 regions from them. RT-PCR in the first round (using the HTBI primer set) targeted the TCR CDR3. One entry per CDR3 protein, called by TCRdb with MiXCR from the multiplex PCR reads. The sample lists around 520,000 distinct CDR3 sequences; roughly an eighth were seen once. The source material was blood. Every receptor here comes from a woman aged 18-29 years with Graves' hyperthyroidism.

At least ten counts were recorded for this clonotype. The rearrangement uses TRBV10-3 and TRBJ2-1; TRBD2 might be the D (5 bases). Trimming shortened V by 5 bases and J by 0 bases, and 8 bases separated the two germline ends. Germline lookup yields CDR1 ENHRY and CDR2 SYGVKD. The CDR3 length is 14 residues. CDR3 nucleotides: TGTGCCATCAGTCGGGGAAGCTCCTACAATGAGCAGTTCTTC. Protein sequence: CAISRGSSYNEQFF.

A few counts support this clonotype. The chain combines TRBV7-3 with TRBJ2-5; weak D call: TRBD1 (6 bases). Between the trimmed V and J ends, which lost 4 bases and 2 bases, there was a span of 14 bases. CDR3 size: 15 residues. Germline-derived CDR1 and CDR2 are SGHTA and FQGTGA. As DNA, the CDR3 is TGTGCCAGCAGCTCGACAGGAATCCAACAAGAGACCCAGTACTTC. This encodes CASSSTGIQQETQYF.

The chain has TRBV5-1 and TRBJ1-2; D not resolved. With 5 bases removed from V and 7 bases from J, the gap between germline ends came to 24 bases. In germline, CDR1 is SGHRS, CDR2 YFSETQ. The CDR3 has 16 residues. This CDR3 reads CASRGSRGSTFSGYTF. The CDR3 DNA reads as TGCGCCAGCAGGGGGTCACGGGGAAGTACGTTTAGTGGCTACACCTTC.

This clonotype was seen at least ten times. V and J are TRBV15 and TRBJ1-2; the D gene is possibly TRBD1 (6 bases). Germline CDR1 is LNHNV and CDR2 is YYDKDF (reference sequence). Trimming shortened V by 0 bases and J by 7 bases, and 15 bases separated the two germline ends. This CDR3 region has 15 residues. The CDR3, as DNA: TGTGCCACCAGCAGAGATTCCACAGGGTCGCGTGGCTACACCTTC. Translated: CATSRDSTGSRGYTF.

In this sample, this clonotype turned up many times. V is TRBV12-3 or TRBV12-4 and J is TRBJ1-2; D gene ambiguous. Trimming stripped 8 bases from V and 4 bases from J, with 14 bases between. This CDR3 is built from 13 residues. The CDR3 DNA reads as TGTGCCAGCGTGGAAAAAGGAATCTATGGCTACACCTTC. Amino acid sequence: CASVEKGIYGYTF.

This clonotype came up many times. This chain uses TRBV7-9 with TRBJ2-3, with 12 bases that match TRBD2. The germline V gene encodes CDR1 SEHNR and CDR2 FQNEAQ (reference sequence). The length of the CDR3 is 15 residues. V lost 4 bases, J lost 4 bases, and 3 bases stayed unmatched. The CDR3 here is CASSSTSGRSDTQYF. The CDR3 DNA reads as TGTGCCAGCAGCTCGACTAGCGGGAGATCAGATACGCAGTATTTT.

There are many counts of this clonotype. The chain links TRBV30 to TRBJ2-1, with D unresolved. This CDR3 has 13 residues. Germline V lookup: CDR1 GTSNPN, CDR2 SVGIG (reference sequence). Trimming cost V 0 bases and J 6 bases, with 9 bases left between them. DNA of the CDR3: TGTGCCTGGAGTGTGGGCAGCTCCAATGAGCAGTTCTTC. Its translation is CAWSVGSSNEQFF.

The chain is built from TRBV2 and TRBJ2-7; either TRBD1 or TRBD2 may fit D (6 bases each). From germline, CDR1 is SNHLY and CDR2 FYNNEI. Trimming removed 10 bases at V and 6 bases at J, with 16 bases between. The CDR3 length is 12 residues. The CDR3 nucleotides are TGTGCCACAAGGGGGGATCCAAGCGAGCAGTACTTC. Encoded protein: CATRGDPSEQYF.

CDR3 sequence: CSARPLAGSFYEQYV. The CDR3 nucleotides read TGCAGTGCTAGACCACTAGCGGGAAGTTTTTACGAGCAGTACGTC. This chain joins TRBV20-1 and TRBJ2-7, with 10 bases matching TRBD2. Germline-derived CDR1 and CDR2 are DFQATT and SNEGSKA (reference sequence). The CDR3 runs 15 residues. The trim removed 2 bases at V and 4 bases at J, leaving 8 bases unmatched.

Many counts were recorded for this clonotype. CDR3 region: CASTISGSLTDTQYF. For the CDR3, the DNA is TGTGCCAGCACCATTAGCGGGAGTTTGACAGATACGCAGTATTTT. The V call is TRBV12-3 or TRBV12-4, the J call TRBJ2-3; TRBD2 matches 9 bases. This CDR3 comprises 15 residues. V shed 7 bases, J shed 3 bases, and the junction held 8 bases outside the gene matches.

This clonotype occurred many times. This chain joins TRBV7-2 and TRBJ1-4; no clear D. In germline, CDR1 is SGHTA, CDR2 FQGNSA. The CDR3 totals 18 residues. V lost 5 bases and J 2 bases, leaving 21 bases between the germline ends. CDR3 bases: TGTGCCAGCAGCCCACGGACCCTGGGCGGAATGACTAATGAAAAACTGTTTTTT. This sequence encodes CASSPRTLGGMTNEKLFF.

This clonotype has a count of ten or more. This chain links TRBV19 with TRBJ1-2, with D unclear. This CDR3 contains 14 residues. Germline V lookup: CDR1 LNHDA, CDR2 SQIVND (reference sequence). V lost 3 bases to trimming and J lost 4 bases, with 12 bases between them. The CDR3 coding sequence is TGTGCCAGTAGTATGGATCCCAACAGCTATGGCTACACCTTC. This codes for CASSMDPNSYGYTF. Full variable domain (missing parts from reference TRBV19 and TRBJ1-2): DGGITQSPKYLFRKEGQNVTLSCEQNLNHDAMYWYRQDPGQGLRLIYYSQIVNDFQKGDIAEGYSVSREKKESFPLTVTSAQKNPTAFYLCASSMDPNSYGYTFGSGTRLTVV.

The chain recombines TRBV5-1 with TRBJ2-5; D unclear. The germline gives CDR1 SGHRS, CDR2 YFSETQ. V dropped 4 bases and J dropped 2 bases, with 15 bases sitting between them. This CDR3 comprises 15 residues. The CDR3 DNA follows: TGCGCCAGCAGCCCCCGACCTGGGATACAAGAGACCCAGTACTTC. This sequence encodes CASSPRPGIQETQYF.

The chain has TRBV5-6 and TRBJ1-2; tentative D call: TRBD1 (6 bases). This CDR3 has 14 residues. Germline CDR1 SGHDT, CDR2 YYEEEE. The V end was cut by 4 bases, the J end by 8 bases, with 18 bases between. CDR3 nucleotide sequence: TGTGCCAGCAGCCAAGTCGAGGCAGGGGTCGGCTACACCTTC. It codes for CASSQVEAGVGYTF.

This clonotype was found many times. CDR3 protein: CASSPRQGNGIYTEAFF. The CDR3 nucleotides read TGTGCCAGCAGTCCCCGACAGGGGAACGGAATTTACACTGAAGCTTTCTTT. V usage is TRBV6-1 and J usage is TRBJ1-1; 8 bases match TRBD1. The CDR3 spans 17 residues. The germline V gene encodes CDR1 MNHNS and CDR2 SASEGT. With V trimmed by 5 bases and J by 3 bases, 14 bases remained unmatched.

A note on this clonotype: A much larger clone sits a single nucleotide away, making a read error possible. In DNA, the CDR3 is TGTGCCAACAGCCGGACTGTGTCTAATGAAAAACTGTTTTTT. It translates to CANSRTVSNEKLFF. The V call is TRBV7-2, the J call TRBJ1-4; D is uncertain. The CDR3 has 14 residues. Germline values: CDR1 SGHTA, CDR2 FQGNSA.

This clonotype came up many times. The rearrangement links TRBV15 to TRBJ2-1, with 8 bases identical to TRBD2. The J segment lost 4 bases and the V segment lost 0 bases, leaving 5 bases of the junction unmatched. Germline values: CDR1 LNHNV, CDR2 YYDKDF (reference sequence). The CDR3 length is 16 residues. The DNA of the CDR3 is TGTGCCACCAGCAGAGATTGGACTAGCAGTTACAATGAGCAGTTCTTC. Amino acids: CATSRDWTSSYNEQFF.

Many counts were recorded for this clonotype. The CDR3 here is CASSPTGYGYAEAFF. DNA of the CDR3: TGTGCCAGCAGCCCTACAGGGTATGGATATGCTGAAGCTTTCTTT. The chain is built from TRBV7-6 and TRBJ1-1; D may be TRBD1 (6 bases). Trimming left V 5 bases short and J 6 bases short, with 19 bases between. The CDR3 runs to 15 residues. Germline assignment: CDR1 SGHVS and CDR2 FNYEAQ.

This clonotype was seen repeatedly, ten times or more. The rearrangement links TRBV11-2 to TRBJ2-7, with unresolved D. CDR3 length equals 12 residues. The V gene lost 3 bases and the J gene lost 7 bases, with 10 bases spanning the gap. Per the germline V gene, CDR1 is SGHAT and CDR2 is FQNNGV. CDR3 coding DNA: TGTGCCAGCAGCTTTCCTTCGGTGGAGCAGTACTTC. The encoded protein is CASSFPSVEQYF.

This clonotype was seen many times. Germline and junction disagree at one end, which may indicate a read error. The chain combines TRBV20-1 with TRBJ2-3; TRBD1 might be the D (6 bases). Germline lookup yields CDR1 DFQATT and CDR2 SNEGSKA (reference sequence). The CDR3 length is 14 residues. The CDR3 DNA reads TGCGGTGCCCAAGGGACAACTAGCACAGATACGCAGTATTTT. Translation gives CGAQGTTSTDTQYF.

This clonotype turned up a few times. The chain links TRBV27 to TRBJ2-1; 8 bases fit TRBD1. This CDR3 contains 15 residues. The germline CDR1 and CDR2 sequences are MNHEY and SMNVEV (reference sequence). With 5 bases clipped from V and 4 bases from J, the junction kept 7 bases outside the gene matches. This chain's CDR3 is CASSLPDRAYNEQFF. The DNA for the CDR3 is TGTGCCAGCAGTCTCCCGGACAGGGCTTACAATGAGCAGTTCTTC.

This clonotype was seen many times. Here the CDR3 reads CASIESGSYNSPLHF. The CDR3 nucleotides are TGTGCCAGCATAGAGAGCGGCTCCTATAATTCACCCCTCCACTTT. The rearrangement links TRBV2 to TRBJ1-6, with unresolved D. CDR3 length: 15 amino acids. Trimming left V 7 bases short and J 0 bases short, with 10 bases between. Germline CDR1 and CDR2: SNHLY and FYNNEI.

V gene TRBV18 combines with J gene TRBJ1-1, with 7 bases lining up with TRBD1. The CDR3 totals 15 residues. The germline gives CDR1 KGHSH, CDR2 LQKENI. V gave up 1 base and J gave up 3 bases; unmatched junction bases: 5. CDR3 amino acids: CASSPLIRGDTEAFF. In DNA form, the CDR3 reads TGTGCCAGCTCACCACTTATCAGGGGGGACACTGAAGCTTTCTTT.

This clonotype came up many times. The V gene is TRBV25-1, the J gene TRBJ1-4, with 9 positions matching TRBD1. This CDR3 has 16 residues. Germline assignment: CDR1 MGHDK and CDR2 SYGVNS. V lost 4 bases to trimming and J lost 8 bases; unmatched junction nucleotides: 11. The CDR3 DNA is TGTGCCAGCAGTGGGTCCTCGGGACAGGGTATCGAAAAACTGTTTTTT. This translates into CASSGSSGQGIEKLFF.

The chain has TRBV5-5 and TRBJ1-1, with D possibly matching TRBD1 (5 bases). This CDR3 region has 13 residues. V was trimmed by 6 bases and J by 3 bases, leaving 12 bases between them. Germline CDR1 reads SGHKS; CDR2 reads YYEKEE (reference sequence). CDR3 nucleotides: TGTGCCAGCACCGGGACCCTTGACACTGAAGCTTTCTTT. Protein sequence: CASTGTLDTEAFF.

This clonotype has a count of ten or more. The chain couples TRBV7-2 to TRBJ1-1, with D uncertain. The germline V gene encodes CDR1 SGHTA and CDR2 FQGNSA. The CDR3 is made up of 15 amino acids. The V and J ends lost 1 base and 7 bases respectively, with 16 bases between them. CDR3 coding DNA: TGTGCCAGCAGCTTAGGCCCGGCTGGGGTGAGTGAAGCTTTCTTT. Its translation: CASSLGPAGVSEAFF.

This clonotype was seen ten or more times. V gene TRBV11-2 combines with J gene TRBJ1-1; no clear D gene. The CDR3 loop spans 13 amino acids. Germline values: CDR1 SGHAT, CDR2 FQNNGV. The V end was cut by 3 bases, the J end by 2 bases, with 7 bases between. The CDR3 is CASSFVGNTEAFF. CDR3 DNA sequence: TGTGCCAGCAGCTTCGTGGGAAACACTGAAGCTTTCTTT.

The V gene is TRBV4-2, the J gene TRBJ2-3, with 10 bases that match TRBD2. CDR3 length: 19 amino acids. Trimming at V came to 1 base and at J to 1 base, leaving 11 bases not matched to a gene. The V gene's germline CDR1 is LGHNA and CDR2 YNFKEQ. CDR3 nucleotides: TGTGCCAGCAGCCAAGCTGCAGCGGGAGGGCCGTGGGGCACAGATACGCAGTATTTT. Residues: CASSQAAAGGPWGTDTQYF.

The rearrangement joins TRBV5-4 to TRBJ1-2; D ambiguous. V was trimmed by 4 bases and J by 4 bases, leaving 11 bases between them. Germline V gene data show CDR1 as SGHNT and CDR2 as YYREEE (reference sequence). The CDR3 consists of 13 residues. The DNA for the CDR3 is TGTGCCAGCAGCCCCGTCGCTCCCTATGGCTACACCTTC. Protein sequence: CASSPVAPYGYTF.

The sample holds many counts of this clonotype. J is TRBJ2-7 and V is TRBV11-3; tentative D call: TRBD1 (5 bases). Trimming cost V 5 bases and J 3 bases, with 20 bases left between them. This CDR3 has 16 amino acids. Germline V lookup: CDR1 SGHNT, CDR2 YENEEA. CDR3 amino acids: CASSPRNQGRGYEQYF. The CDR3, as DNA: TGTGCCAGCAGCCCTAGAAATCAGGGAAGGGGCTACGAGCAGTACTTC.

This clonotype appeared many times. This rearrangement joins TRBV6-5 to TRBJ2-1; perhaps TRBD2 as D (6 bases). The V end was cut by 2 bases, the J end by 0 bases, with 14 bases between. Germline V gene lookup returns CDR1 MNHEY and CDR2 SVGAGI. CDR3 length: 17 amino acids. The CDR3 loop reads CASSYPRRGGSYNEQFF. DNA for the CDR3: TGTGCCAGCAGTTACCCACGTCGGGGAGGCTCCTACAATGAGCAGTTCTTC.

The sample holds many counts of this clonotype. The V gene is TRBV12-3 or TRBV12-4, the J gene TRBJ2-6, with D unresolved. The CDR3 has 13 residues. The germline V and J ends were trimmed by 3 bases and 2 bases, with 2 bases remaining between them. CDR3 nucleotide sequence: TGTGCCAGCAGTTTTACTGGGGCCAACGTCCTGACTTTC. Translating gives CASSFTGANVLTF.